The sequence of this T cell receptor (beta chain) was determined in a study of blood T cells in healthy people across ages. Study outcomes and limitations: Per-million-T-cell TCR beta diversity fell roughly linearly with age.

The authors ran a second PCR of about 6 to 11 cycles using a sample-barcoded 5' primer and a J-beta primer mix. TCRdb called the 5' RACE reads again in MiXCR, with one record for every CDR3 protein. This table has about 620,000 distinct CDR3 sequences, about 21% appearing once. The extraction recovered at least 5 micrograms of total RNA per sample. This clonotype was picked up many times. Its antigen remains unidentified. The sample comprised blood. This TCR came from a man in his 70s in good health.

The DNA of the CDR3 is TGTGCCAGCAGTTCAGGGGGCGGGCGTCAGCCCCAGCATTTT. It translates to CASSSGGGRQPQHF. The V gene is TRBV12-3 or TRBV12-4, the J gene TRBJ1-5, with 8 bases lining up with TRBD1. The ends lost 4 bases at V and 6 bases at J; junction bases unmatched: 5. The CDR3 runs to 14 residues.